This record looks at one TCR beta chain sequence and its context. The sample belongs to a study of Ad26.COV2.S vaccination and SARS-CoV-2 variants. Trimming left V 5 bases short and J 7 bases short, with 19 bases between. CDR1 and CDR2 from the germline V gene are SGHVS and FNYEAQ. CDR3 size: 15 residues. The table came from immunoSEQ multiplex PCR; TCRdb's copy has only in-frame clones and leaves some out. The data contain about 350,000 clones, around 84% of them singletons. Treatment indicated: some 19 received Ad26.COV2.S at low or high dose, single or two shots; several received placebo; per-sample allocation not given. Sampling took place 63 days after the first vaccine or placebo injection.

Here the sequenced sample was peripheral blood, taken in a trial of Ad26.COV2.S vaccine versus placebo. This receptor was identified in a person aged 18-65 years who received the Ad26.COV2.S COVID-19 vaccine or a placebo. The V and J genes are TRBV7-6 and TRBJ2-3; D might be TRBD2 (6 bases). The CDR3 region is CASSKLYRDSNTQYF. For the CDR3, the DNA is TGTGCCAGCAGCAAATTATACCGGGACTCTAATACGCAGTATTTT.